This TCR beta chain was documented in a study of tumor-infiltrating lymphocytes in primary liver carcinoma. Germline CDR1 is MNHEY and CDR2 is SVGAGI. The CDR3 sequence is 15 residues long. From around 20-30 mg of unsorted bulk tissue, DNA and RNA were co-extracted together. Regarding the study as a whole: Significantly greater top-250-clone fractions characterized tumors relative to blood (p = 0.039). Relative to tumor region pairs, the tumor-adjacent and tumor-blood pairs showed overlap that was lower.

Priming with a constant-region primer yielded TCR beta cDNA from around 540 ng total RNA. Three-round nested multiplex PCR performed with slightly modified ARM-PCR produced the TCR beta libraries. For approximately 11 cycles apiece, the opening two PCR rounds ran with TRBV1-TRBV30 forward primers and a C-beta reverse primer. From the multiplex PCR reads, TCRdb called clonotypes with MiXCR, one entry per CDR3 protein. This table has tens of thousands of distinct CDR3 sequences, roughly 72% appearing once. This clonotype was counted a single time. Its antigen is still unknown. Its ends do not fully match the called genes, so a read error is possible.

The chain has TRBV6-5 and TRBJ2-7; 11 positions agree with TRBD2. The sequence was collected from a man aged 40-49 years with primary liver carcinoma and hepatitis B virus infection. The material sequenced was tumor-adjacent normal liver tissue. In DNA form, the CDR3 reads TGTGCCAGCGGTTATGGGACTAGCGGAACCTACGAACAGTACTTC. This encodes CASGYGTSGTYEQYF.